Listed below are T cell receptor beta chains from one sample, sequenced in a study of blood T cell repertoires in COVID-19. Using immunoSEQ multiplex PCR, the repertoire was profiled, and TCRdb retains in-frame clones only, with some absent. This sample has under 200,000 clones, with roughly 83% found just once. The sequenced sample consisted of peripheral blood. These receptors originate from a woman aged 80 or over with active or convalescent COVID-19. The CDR3 runs from the conserved cysteine through the conserved F or W. The D gene is left open where the match is weak. Only some rows state a clone size, as once, few, many or a class for expanded clones.

V: TRBV12-3/TRBV12-4; J: TRBJ1-1; D: TRBD1; size: .; DNA: TGTGCCAGCAGCCTAGACAGGGTCACTGAAGCTTTCTTT; CDR3: CASSLDRVTEAFF
V: TRBV6-2/TRBV6-3; J: TRBJ2-2; D: TRBD2; size: .; DNA: TGTGCCAGCAGTTACCCCCGGGGGGTGAACACCGGGGAGCTGTTTTTT; CDR3: CASSYPRGVNTGELFF
V: TRBV13; J: TRBJ2-1; D: TRBD2; size: few; DNA: TGTGCCAGCAGCCCGACTAGCGGGGGCCTCAATGAGCAGTTCTTC; CDR3: CASSPTSGGLNEQFF
V: TRBV2; J: TRBJ1-6; D: .; size: .; DNA: TGTGCCAGCATGGGACAAGTAGAAAATTCACCCCTCCACTTT; CDR3: CASMGQVENSPLHF
V: TRBV6-6; J: TRBJ1-1; D: TRBD1; size: .; DNA: TGTGCCAGCAGTTACATCCAGGGGGACACTGAAGCTTTCTTT; CDR3: CASSYIQGDTEAFF
V: TRBV5-1; J: TRBJ2-5; D: .; size: .; DNA: TGCGCCAGCAGCCCCAGGGCAGGGTCACTCCAAGAGACCCAGTACTTC; CDR3: CASSPRAGSLQETQYF
V: TRBV19; J: TRBJ1-2; D: .; size: .; DNA: TGTGCCAGTAGTATCGGAGGGCAGTCCGAAGTTACGGGCTACACCTTC; CDR3: CASSIGGQSEVTGYTF
V: TRBV2; J: TRBJ1-2; D: .; size: many; DNA: TGTGCCAGCTCCCTGGGCTTAGCTAACTATGGCTACACCTTC; CDR3: CASSLGLANYGYTF
V: TRBV5-6; J: TRBJ2-2; D: .; size: few; DNA: TGTGCCAGCAGCTCAAGTTGGGGGCCCGGGGAGCTGTTTTTT; CDR3: CASSSSWGPGELFF
V: TRBV12-3/TRBV12-4; J: TRBJ2-5; D: TRBD2; size: .; DNA: TGTGCCAGCAGCCCCGGACTAGCGGGGAGGTACTTC; CDR3: CASSPGLAGRYF
V: TRBV27; J: TRBJ2-7; D: .; size: once; DNA: TGTGCCAGCAGCGTAAAGGGGGGGACCTACGAGCAGTACTTC; CDR3: CASSVKGGTYEQYF
V: TRBV27; J: TRBJ2-7; D: .; size: .; DNA: TGTGCCAGCGCCAGGAGCGGTGAACCCTACGAGCAGTACTTC; CDR3: CASARSGEPYEQYF
V: TRBV10-3; J: TRBJ2-2; D: .; size: .; DNA: TGTGCCATCAGTGGAGCGACTAACACCGGGGAGCTGTTTTTT; CDR3: CAISGATNTGELFF
V: TRBV5-8; J: TRBJ1-4; D: TRBD1; size: .; DNA: TGTGCCAGCAGCCACAGGGGGCGCGGGAATGAAAAACTGTTTTTT; CDR3: CASSHRGRGNEKLFF
V: TRBV18; J: TRBJ2-1; D: TRBD1; size: .; DNA: TGTGCCAGCTCAGAGGGACAGGTGTACAATGAGCAGTTCTTC; CDR3: CASSEGQVYNEQFF
V: TRBV12-3/TRBV12-4; J: TRBJ1-2; D: .; size: .; DNA: TGTGCCAGCAGTACCGGGATCTATGGCTACACCTTC; CDR3: CASSTGIYGYTF
V: TRBV18; J: TRBJ1-5; D: TRBD1; size: once; DNA: TGTGCCAGCTCACCGGCCGGGACAGCCGCCAATCAGCCCCAGCATTTT; CDR3: CASSPAGTAANQPQHF
V: TRBV5-6; J: TRBJ2-3; D: TRBD2; size: .; DNA: TGTGCCAGCAGCTTGTGGTTTAGCGGGGTGGCAGATACGCAGTATTTT; CDR3: CASSLWFSGVADTQYF
V: TRBV28; J: TRBJ2-2; D: .; size: .; DNA: TGTGCCAGCAGTTTCCCTTCATCCGGGGGGAACACCGGGGAGCTGTTTTTT; CDR3: CASSFPSSGGNTGELFF
V: TRBV5-1; J: TRBJ1-1; D: TRBD1; size: .; DNA: TGCGCCAGCAGCTTTCAGGGGGCAGGTACTGAAGCTTTCTTT; CDR3: CASSFQGAGTEAFF
V: TRBV7-2; J: TRBJ1-2; D: TRBD1; size: .; DNA: TGTGCCAGCAGCCCAGAACTACAGGGGTTTTATGGCTACACCTTC; CDR3: CASSPELQGFYGYTF
V: TRBV7-3; J: TRBJ2-5; D: TRBD2; size: .; DNA: TGTGCCAGCAGCTTAGATAGGGCGGGGAGGGCGACCCAGTACTTC; CDR3: CASSLDRAGRATQYF
V: TRBV19; J: TRBJ2-5; D: TRBD1; size: .; DNA: TGTGCCAGTAATTCGGGAAGGGGGCTTGGGGAGACCCAGTACTTC; CDR3: CASNSGRGLGETQYF
V: TRBV4-1; J: TRBJ1-1; D: .; size: .; DNA: TGCGCCAGCAGCCAAGATCTTTACACTGAAGCTTTCTTT; CDR3: CASSQDLYTEAFF
V: TRBV5-1; J: TRBJ2-7; D: TRBD1; size: .; DNA: TGCGCCAGCAGCCCCCGACAGGGTCCCAACGAGCAGTACTTC; CDR3: CASSPRQGPNEQYF
V: TRBV27; J: TRBJ1-1; D: .; size: .; DNA: TGTGCCAGCAGCCGCAGGGAGGGCGAGGGAGCTTTCTTT; CDR3: CASSRREGEGAFF
V: TRBV11-2; J: TRBJ2-2; D: .; size: .; DNA: TGTGCCAGCAGCTTGTCGTCCCCCGGGGAGCTGTTTTTT; CDR3: CASSLSSPGELFF
V: TRBV12-3/TRBV12-4; J: TRBJ2-3; D: .; size: .; DNA: TGTGCCAGCAGTTCCTACACAGATACGCAGTATTTT; CDR3: CASSSYTDTQYF
V: TRBV19; J: TRBJ1-2; D: .; size: .; DNA: TGTGCCAGTAGTATCAGGGGATCAAATGGCTACACCTTC; CDR3: CASSIRGSNGYTF
V: TRBV20-1; J: TRBJ1-4; D: .; size: .; DNA: TGCAGTGCTGGGAGGGCCGAAAAACTGTTTTTT; CDR3: CSAGRAEKLFF
V: TRBV11-2; J: TRBJ2-4; D: .; size: once; DNA: TGTGCCAGCAGCAGTGGTGGGGCGGCAAACATTCAGTACTTC; CDR3: CASSSGGAANIQYF
V: TRBV7-2; J: TRBJ1-1; D: TRBD1; size: .; DNA: TGTGCCAGCAGCTCCGGGACAGGGGTTGGCACTGAAGCTTTCTTT; CDR3: CASSSGTGVGTEAFF
V: TRBV7-3; J: TRBJ1-1; D: TRBD1; size: .; DNA: TGTGCCAGCAGCCCGGGACAGGGAATGAACACTGAAGCTTTCTTT; CDR3: CASSPGQGMNTEAFF
V: TRBV13; J: TRBJ2-1; D: .; size: .; DNA: TGTGCCAGCAGCCCCGCGCGGCCTAGTATGTACAATGAGCAGTTCTTC; CDR3: CASSPARPSMYNEQFF
V: TRBV5-6; J: TRBJ1-2; D: TRBD1; size: .; DNA: TGTGCCAGCAGCTCGCAGGGGGCCTATGGCTACACCTTC; CDR3: CASSSQGAYGYTF
V: TRBV11-2; J: TRBJ1-2; D: .; size: few; DNA: TGTGCCAGCAGCGTACAGGCAGGTGCCCCTTCTAACTATGGCTACACCTTC; CDR3: CASSVQAGAPSNYGYTF
V: TRBV6-2/TRBV6-3; J: TRBJ1-1; D: TRBD1; size: once; DNA: TGTGCCAGCAGTTCCGCGACAGGGACTCCCGAAGCTTTCTTT; CDR3: CASSSATGTPEAFF
V: TRBV9; J: TRBJ1-6; D: TRBD1; size: .; DNA: TGTGCCAGCAGCGAGGGACAGGGGACGAACTCACCCCTCCACTTT; CDR3: CASSEGQGTNSPLHF
V: TRBV7-6; J: TRBJ1-2; D: TRBD1; size: .; DNA: TGTGCCAGCAGACAAATAAACAGGGGGACTGGCTATGGCTACACCTTC; CDR3: CASRQINRGTGYGYTF
V: TRBV30; J: TRBJ1-6; D: .; size: few; DNA: TGTGCCTGGAGTACAGGGCGAAATTCACCCCTCCACTTT; CDR3: CAWSTGRNSPLHF
V: TRBV29-1; J: TRBJ1-1; D: .; size: many; DNA: TGCAGCGTTGAAGCTCCTGAAGCTTTCTTT; CDR3: CSVEAPEAFF
V: TRBV6-5; J: TRBJ1-2; D: .; size: .; DNA: TGTGCCAGCAGGGACACTTTACAGGGATCTTATGGCTACACCTTC; CDR3: CASRDTLQGSYGYTF
V: TRBV15; J: TRBJ1-1; D: TRBD1; size: once; DNA: TGTGCCACCAGCAGAGTCGGACAGGGGCGGACTGAAGCTTTCTTT; CDR3: CATSRVGQGRTEAFF
V: TRBV11-3; J: TRBJ2-7; D: .; size: .; DNA: TGTGCCAGCAGCTTAGTTGCGGACAGAAACTACGAGCAGTACTTC; CDR3: CASSLVADRNYEQYF
V: TRBV18; J: TRBJ1-1; D: .; size: .; DNA: TGTGCCAGCTCACCATCAGGGAACACTGAAGCTTTCTTT; CDR3: CASSPSGNTEAFF
V: TRBV12-3/TRBV12-4; J: TRBJ2-2; D: .; size: .; DNA: TGTGCCAGCAGTCTTAGAGGGGAGCTGTTTTTT; CDR3: CASSLRGELFF
V: TRBV15; J: TRBJ2-7; D: .; size: .; DNA: TGTGCCACCAGCAGAGATATCTCCTACGAGCAGTACTTC; CDR3: CATSRDISYEQYF
V: TRBV27; J: TRBJ1-5; D: .; size: few; DNA: TGTGCCAGCAGTTCGGGGTATAGCAATCAGCCCCAGCATTTT; CDR3: CASSSGYSNQPQHF
V: TRBV9; J: TRBJ1-1; D: TRBD1; size: .; DNA: TGTGCCAGCAGCTTCCGGGACAGGGGTTTTACCACTGAAGCTTTCTTT; CDR3: CASSFRDRGFTTEAFF
V: TRBV27; J: TRBJ2-6; D: .; size: .; DNA: TGTGCCAGCAGGCGGGCCCTAGCGTCTGGGGCCAACGTCCTGACTTTC; CDR3: CASRRALASGANVLTF
V: TRBV4-2; J: TRBJ2-5; D: .; size: .; DNA: TGTGCCAGCAGCCAAGGTGGCAGATCGCGGGGCATAGAAACCCAGTACTTC; CDR3: CASSQGGRSRGIETQYF
V: TRBV4-3; J: TRBJ1-1; D: .; size: .; DNA: TGCGCCAGCAGCCAAGAAAGGGGCTTGGGAACTGAAGCTTTCTTT; CDR3: CASSQERGLGTEAFF
V: TRBV10-3; J: TRBJ1-4; D: TRBD1; size: few; DNA: TGTGCCATCAGTGAGTCGACAGGGTACGAAAAACTGTTTTTT; CDR3: CAISESTGYEKLFF
V: TRBV4-1; J: TRBJ1-2; D: TRBD1; size: many; DNA: TGCGCCAGCAGCCAACTGACAGGGGTCTATGGCTACACCTTC; CDR3: CASSQLTGVYGYTF
V: TRBV6-5; J: TRBJ1-3; D: TRBD1; size: .; DNA: TGTGCCAGCTGTCCCGGGACAGTCTCTGGAAACACCATATATTTT; CDR3: CASCPGTVSGNTIYF
V: TRBV19; J: TRBJ2-1; D: TRBD2; size: once; DNA: TGTGCCAGTACTGGGACTAGCGGGGGGCTAAGCTCCTACAATGAGCAGTTCTTC; CDR3: CASTGTSGGLSSYNEQFF
V: TRBV24-1; J: TRBJ2-7; D: .; size: .; DNA: TGTGCCACCAGTGATTTGAGGAAACAGGACCGCCGATCCTACGAGCAGTACTTC; CDR3: CATSDLRKQDRRSYEQYF
V: TRBV6-1; J: TRBJ2-2; D: TRBD1; size: .; DNA: TGTGCCAGCAGTGAAACAGGGACAGCAACGAACACCGGGGAGCTGTTTTTT; CDR3: CASSETGTATNTGELFF
V: TRBV5-1; J: TRBJ2-7; D: .; size: .; DNA: TGCGCCAGCAGCCCTTGGACAGATACGAACGAGCAGTACTTC; CDR3: CASSPWTDTNEQYF